These 15 T cell receptor beta chains originate from one sample sequenced in a study of blood T cell repertoires in COVID-19. TCRdb's copy holds only in-frame clones and misses some; the assay was immunoSEQ multiplex PCR. There are 95,000 to 130,000 clones in the sample; approximately 90% occur only once, and 1.5% to 2% lies in the top ten. Sequences were obtained from peripheral blood. These receptors originate from a human donor with active COVID-19. The donor label of this sample is uncertain.

V gene TRBV6-1 combines with J gene TRBJ1-5; D possibly corresponds to TRBD1 (5 bases). V was clipped by 2 bases and J by 5 bases, with 10 bases between them. There are 14 residues in the CDR3. In germline, CDR1 is MNHNS, CDR2 SASEGT. CDR3 region: CASSEIGHYQPQHF. The CDR3 DNA is TGTGCCAGCAGTGAAATAGGACACTATCAGCCCCAGCATTTT.

The rearrangement links TRBV7-2 to TRBJ2-2; 7 positions agree with TRBD1. The trim removed 5 bases at V and 5 bases at J, leaving 5 bases unmatched. Per the germline V gene, CDR1 is SGHTA and CDR2 is FQGNSA. The CDR3 has 14 residues. This chain's CDR3 is CASSLTTGTGELFF. DNA of the CDR3: TGTGCCAGCAGCCTAACGACAGGGACCGGGGAGCTGTTTTTT.

The V and J genes are TRBV28 and TRBJ2-5; 8 nucleotides line up with TRBD1. After removal of 6 bases from V and 3 bases from J, the junction contained 12 bases not matched to a gene. The germline V gene has CDR1 MDHEN and CDR2 SYDVKM. The CDR3 sequence is 16 residues long. The CDR3: CASRLTIPDREETQYF. The CDR3 DNA is TGTGCCAGCAGGTTGACTATACCGGACAGGGAAGAGACCCAGTACTTC.

The genes are TRBV7-2 and TRBJ2-5; D remains ambiguous. V was cut by 4 bases and J by 7 bases, with 16 bases left in between. The CDR3 runs 14 residues. Germline CDR1 reads SGHTA; CDR2 reads FQGNSA. The CDR3 is CASSSSFGAGTQYF. The DNA for the CDR3 is TGTGCCAGCAGCTCCTCTTTTGGAGCCGGGACCCAGTACTTC. Filled out from reference TRBV7-2 and TRBJ2-5, the complete variable domain reads GAGVSQSPSNKVTEKGKDVELRCDPISGHTALYWYRQSLGQGLEFLIYFQGNSAPDKSGLPSDRFSAERTGGSVSTLTIQRTQQEDSAVYLCASSSSFGAGTQYFGPGTRLLVL.

This chain joins TRBV19 and TRBJ1-5; D remains ambiguous. Per the germline V gene, CDR1 is LNHDA and CDR2 is SQIVND (reference sequence). The V and J ends lost 0 bases and 7 bases respectively, with 10 bases between them. The length of the CDR3 is 14 residues. CDR3 protein: CASSIDPFFQPQHF. The CDR3, as DNA: TGTGCCAGTAGTATAGATCCCTTTTTCCAGCCCCAGCATTTT.

The sample holds one count of this clone. The genes are TRBV5-1 and TRBJ1-2; TRBD1 might be the D (6 bases). Germline assignment: CDR1 SGHRS and CDR2 YFSETQ. This CDR3 is 16 amino acids long. The V gene lost 0 bases and the J gene lost 0 bases, with 12 bases spanning the gap. CDR3 amino acids: CASSLEQGGANYGYTF. The CDR3 DNA sequence: TGCGCCAGCAGCTTGGAACAGGGCGGCGCTAACTATGGCTACACCTTC.

This chain links TRBV12-3 or TRBV12-4 with TRBJ1-4, with D possibly being TRBD1 (5 bases). This CDR3 contains 11 residues. The germline V and J ends were trimmed by 5 bases and 10 bases, with 8 bases remaining between them. The CDR3 reads CASSPGGKLFF. CDR3 DNA sequence: TGTGCCAGCAGTCCGGGGGGAAAACTGTTTTTT.

The V gene is TRBV5-6, the J gene TRBJ2-7, with D possibly being TRBD2 (6 bases). Trimming stripped 3 bases from V and 0 bases from J, with 13 bases between. This CDR3 contains 15 residues. CDR1 is SGHDT, CDR2 YYEEEE, per germline. The CDR3 here is CASSSLARLSYEQYF. The CDR3, as DNA: TGTGCCAGCAGCTCACTAGCCCGACTCTCCTACGAGCAGTACTTC.

The chain recombines TRBV5-4 with TRBJ2-1, with TRBD2 as a possible D gene (5 bases). This CDR3 has 15 amino acids. Per germline, CDR1 SGHNT and CDR2 YYREEE (reference sequence). The ends were cut back, 5 bases at V and 0 bases at J, with 12 bases in the middle. As DNA, the CDR3 is TGTGCCAGCAGTCAGGACTCGCGCTCCTACAATGAGCAGTTCTTC. It yields the protein CASSQDSRSYNEQFF.

This chain connects TRBV28 to TRBJ2-3, with D possibly matching TRBD1 (6 bases). The V and J ends lost 3 bases and 2 bases respectively, with 12 bases between them. Germline CDR1 is MDHEN and CDR2 is SYDVKM. This CDR3 is 15 amino acids long. The DNA of the CDR3 is TGTGCCAGCAGTTTCCAGGGGCCACTCACAGATACGCAGTATTTT. Its translation is CASSFQGPLTDTQYF. Full variable domain (rest looked up from reference TRBV28 and TRBJ2-3): DVKVTQSSRYLVKRTGEKVFLECVQDMDHENMFWYRQDPGLGLRLIYFSYDVKMKEKGDIPEGYSVSREKKERFSLILESASTNQTSMYLCASSFQGPLTDTQYFGPGTRLTVL.

The chain employs TRBV6-5 and TRBJ2-5; possible D gene TRBD2, 6 bases. The CDR3 is 13 residues long. V lost 5 bases to trimming and J lost 4 bases, with 11 bases between them. From germline, CDR1 is MNHEY and CDR2 SVGAGI. The CDR3 here is CASSPGVGETQYF. CDR3 in DNA: TGTGCCAGCAGTCCGGGGGTGGGAGAGACCCAGTACTTC.

The chain carries TRBV7-8 and TRBJ1-4, with 10 bases matching TRBD1. The germline CDR1 and CDR2 sequences are SGHVS and FQNEAQ. V was pared by 5 bases and J by 13 bases, with 10 bases of the junction left unmatched. The CDR3 is made up of 14 amino acids. The CDR3 coding sequence is TGTGCCAGCAGCCCGGGACAGGGGCTGGTTAGACTGTTTTTT. This encodes CASSPGQGLVRLFF.

The chain joins TRBV2 to TRBJ1-6, with D maybe TRBD1 (5 bases). The V end was cut by 6 bases, the J end by 0 bases, with 15 bases between. Per the germline V gene, CDR1 is SNHLY and CDR2 is FYNNEI. The CDR3 covers 17 residues. CDR3 amino acids: CASSYRFASSYNSPLHF. The CDR3 coding sequence is TGTGCCAGCAGCTACAGGTTTGCGAGCTCCTATAATTCACCCCTCCACTTT.

The CDR3 sequence: CASSTIPGTGGVDQPQHF. The CDR3, as DNA: TGTGCCAGCAGCACGATCCCCGGGACAGGGGGTGTCGATCAGCCCCAGCATTTT. This chain connects TRBV27 to TRBJ1-5; 11 nucleotides align to TRBD1. Per germline, CDR1 MNHEY and CDR2 SMNVEV (reference sequence). The CDR3 is made up of 18 amino acids. Germline trimming cut 6 bases from V and 5 bases from J; bases unmatched to any gene: 15.

This chain joins TRBV5-1 and TRBJ2-3; TRBD2 matches at 10 bases. With 2 bases clipped from V and 2 bases from J, the junction kept 5 bases outside the gene matches. This CDR3 has 16 amino acids. Germline-derived CDR1 and CDR2 are SGHRS and YFSETQ. CDR3 DNA: TGCGCCAGCAGCTTTCTAGCGGGGGCCAACACAGATACGCAGTATTTT. It specifies CASSFLAGANTDTQYF.